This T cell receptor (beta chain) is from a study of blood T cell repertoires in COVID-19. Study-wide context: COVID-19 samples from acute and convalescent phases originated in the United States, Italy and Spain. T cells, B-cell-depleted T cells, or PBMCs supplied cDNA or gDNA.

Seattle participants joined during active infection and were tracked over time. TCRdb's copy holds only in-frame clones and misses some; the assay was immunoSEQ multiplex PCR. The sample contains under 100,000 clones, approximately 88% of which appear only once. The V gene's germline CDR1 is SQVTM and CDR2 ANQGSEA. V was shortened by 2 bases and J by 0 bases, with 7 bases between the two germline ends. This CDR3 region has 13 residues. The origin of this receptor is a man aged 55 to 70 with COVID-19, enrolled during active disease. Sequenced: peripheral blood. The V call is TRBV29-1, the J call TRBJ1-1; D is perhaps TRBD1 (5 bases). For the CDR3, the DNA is TGCAGCGTTGAACCAGGGATGAACACTGAAGCTTTCTTT. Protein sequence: CSVEPGMNTEAFF.